This section outlines one TCR beta chain sequence together with its context. The data were taken from a study of CD4+ T cells in melanoma. The repertoire was sequenced with immunoSEQ multiplex PCR; TCRdb's copy has only in-frame clones and lacks some. The table lists nearly 50,000 clones, nearly 90% of them singletons, with roughly 12% in the top ten. Sequencing input: peripheral blood. The receptor was isolated from a human donor with melanoma.

The CDR3 spells CASTKYYRGSYNEQFF. The CDR3 DNA is TGTGCCAGCACCAAATATTACAGGGGCTCCTACAATGAGCAGTTCTTC. This chain joins TRBV27 and TRBJ2-1, with 7 bases that match TRBD1. In germline, CDR1 is MNHEY, CDR2 SMNVEV (reference sequence). V was pared by 7 bases and J by 0 bases, with 9 bases of the junction left unmatched. CDR3 length: 16 residues.